This entry lists 28 T cell receptor beta chains sequenced from one sample in a study of blood T cell repertoires in COVID-19. The assay was immunoSEQ multiplex PCR, and TCRdb's table has in-frame clones only and misses some. The sample lists 300,000 to 400,000 clones, more than 70% seen once, with 1.5% to 2% in the top ten. The specimen sequenced was peripheral blood. All receptors derive from a woman between 25 and 40 years old with COVID-19, enrolled during active disease.

This chain uses TRBV7-2 with TRBJ1-1, with D tentatively TRBD1 (5 bases). The V end lost 2 bases, the J end lost 4 bases, and 14 bases lay between the germline ends. The germline V gene has CDR1 SGHTA and CDR2 FQGNSA. The CDR3 contains 15 residues. The CDR3 DNA reads TGTGCCAGCAGCTTATGGGCAGGGCGAAGCACTGAAGCTTTCTTT. Translating it yields CASSLWAGRSTEAFF.

The chain is built from TRBV2 and TRBJ2-2, with 11 bases that match TRBD2. Germline values: CDR1 SNHLY, CDR2 FYNNEI. The trim removed 7 bases at V and 6 bases at J, leaving 7 bases unmatched. The CDR3 totals 15 residues. The CDR3 loop reads CASTLLAGASGELFF. CDR3 in DNA: TGTGCCAGCACCTTACTAGCGGGGGCGTCCGGGGAGCTGTTTTTT.

The genes are TRBV2 and TRBJ2-3; no reliable D call. The CDR3 sequence is 13 residues long. V lost 7 bases and J lost 3, with 11 bases in between. Germline V lookup: CDR1 SNHLY, CDR2 FYNNEI. DNA for the CDR3: TGTGCCAGCATCGGGTACGGAACAGATACGCAGTATTTT. Protein sequence: CASIGYGTDTQYF. The whole variable domain, remainder taken from reference TRBV2 and TRBJ2-3, is EPEVTQTPSHQVTQMGQEVILRCVPISNHLYFYWYRQILGQKVEFLVSFYNNEISEKSEIFDDQFSVERPDGSNFTLKIRSTKLEDSAMYFCASIGYGTDTQYFGPGTRLTVL.

The V and J genes are TRBV6-1 and TRBJ1-5, with TRBD1 as a possible D gene (5 bases). Trimming pared 3 bases from V and 5 bases from J, leaving 14 bases between. The CDR3 contains 15 residues. Germline V lookup: CDR1 MNHNS, CDR2 SASEGT. The CDR3 bases are TGTGCCAGCAGTGATTGGGGCTGGAGCGATCAGCCCCAGCATTTT. Translated: CASSDWGWSDQPQHF.

This chain joins TRBV28 and TRBJ1-6, with D possibly matching TRBD1 (5 bases). V was shortened by 8 bases and J by 10 bases, with 12 bases between the two germline ends. From germline, CDR1 is MDHEN and CDR2 SYDVKM. The CDR3 spans 12 residues. CDR3 nucleotide sequence: TGTGCCAGCTCGGGACTGATATCACCCCTCCACTTT. Amino acids: CASSGLISPLHF.

This chain connects TRBV10-3 to TRBJ2-2; D not certain. From germline, CDR1 is ENHRY and CDR2 SYGVKD. The length of the CDR3 is 15 residues. V was shortened by 2 bases and J by 0 bases, with 7 bases between the two germline ends. CDR3 sequence reads: CAISEELANTGELFF. The CDR3 region has the DNA TGTGCCATCAGTGAGGAGTTAGCGAACACCGGGGAGCTGTTTTTT.

This sequence joins TRBV4-1 and TRBJ1-1; D gene unclear. Germline CDR1 reads MGHRA; CDR2 reads YSYEKL. The CDR3 is 14 residues long. V was pared by 2 bases and J by 0 bases, with 7 bases between. CDR3 nucleotide sequence: TGCGCCAGCAGCCAACCCTCAGTGAACACTGAAGCTTTCTTT. Its protein is CASSQPSVNTEAFF.

This sequence joins TRBV19 and TRBJ1-2; D perhaps matches TRBD1 (5 bases). This CDR3 spans 13 amino acids. V lost 5 bases and J lost 7, with 14 bases in between. Germline V CDR1 and CDR2: LNHDA, SQIVND (reference sequence). CDR3 nucleotides: TGTGCCAGTAGTTGGACACCGTCGTCTGGCTACACCTTC. This sequence encodes CASSWTPSSGYTF. Looking up the rest from reference TRBV19 and TRBJ1-2 gives the full variable domain: DGGITQSPKYLFRKEGQNVTLSCEQNLNHDAMYWYRQDPGQGLRLIYYSQIVNDFQKGDIAEGYSVSREKKESFPLTVTSAQKNPTAFYLCASSWTPSSGYTFGSGTRLTVV.

J is TRBJ2-7 and V is TRBV6-5, with TRBD2 matching 7 bases. Germline CDR1 and CDR2: MNHEY and SVGAGI. The CDR3 extends over 14 amino acids. The V segment lost 5 bases and the J segment 4 bases; nucleotides outside the gene matches: 8. CDR3: CASSPREEGYEQYF. In DNA, the CDR3 is TGTGCCAGCAGTCCTCGGGAGGAAGGGTACGAGCAGTACTTC.

The chain has TRBV28 and TRBJ2-3; D might be TRBD2 (7 bases). Trimming pared 3 bases from V and 2 bases from J, leaving 9 bases between. Germline V gene data show CDR1 as MDHEN and CDR2 as SYDVKM. The CDR3 spans 14 residues. CDR3: CASSLGGATDTQYF. The CDR3 nucleotides are TGTGCCAGCAGTTTGGGGGGGGCCACAGATACGCAGTATTTT.

The rearrangement joins TRBV2 to TRBJ2-5, with TRBD2 matching 9 bases. V trimming: 0 bases; J trimming: 4 bases; junction bases outside the gene matches: 6. The CDR3 contains 16 residues. The germline V gene has CDR1 SNHLY and CDR2 FYNNEI. Here the CDR3 reads CASSEAGGGAGETQYF. CDR3 DNA: TGTGCCAGCAGTGAAGCGGGCGGGGGGGCCGGAGAGACCCAGTACTTC.

The chain employs TRBV27 and TRBJ2-3, with TRBD2 as a possible D gene (6 bases). The V and J ends lost 5 bases and 2 bases respectively, with 14 bases between them. The CDR3 has 15 residues. Germline V gene lookup returns CDR1 MNHEY and CDR2 SMNVEV (reference sequence). CDR3 region: CASSPRWGVTDTQYF. The CDR3, as DNA: TGTGCCAGCAGTCCCAGGTGGGGGGTCACAGATACGCAGTATTTT.

This chain connects TRBV5-1 to TRBJ2-3; 8 bases agree with TRBD1. The trim removed 1 base at V and 12 bases at J, leaving 10 bases unmatched. In germline, CDR1 is SGHRS, CDR2 YFSETQ. This CDR3 comprises 14 residues. The CDR3 sequence is CASSLLGRGTGQYF. The CDR3 coding sequence is TGCGCCAGCAGCTTGCTCGGACGGGGGACAGGCCAGTATTTT.

V gene TRBV18 combines with J gene TRBJ2-1, with 9 positions matching TRBD1. This CDR3 comprises 14 residues. Trimming cost V 4 bases and J 4 bases; bases outside gene matches: 2. In germline, CDR1 is KGHSH, CDR2 LQKENI. CDR3 sequence (DNA): TGTGCCAGCTCACAGGGACAGGGATACAATGAGCAGTTCTTC. Encoded protein: CASSQGQGYNEQFF.

The table lists this clone with a few counts. The chain links TRBV2 to TRBJ1-1, with a possible D match to TRBD1 (5 bases). With 6 bases removed from V and 0 bases from J, the gap between germline ends came to 11 bases. CDR3 size: 14 residues. The germline V gene has CDR1 SNHLY and CDR2 FYNNEI. The CDR3 region is CASSTQELNTEAFF. The CDR3 DNA is TGTGCCAGCAGCACACAGGAGTTGAACACTGAAGCTTTCTTT.

This rearrangement joins TRBV7-2 to TRBJ2-1, with TRBD1 identical over 11 bases. The CDR3 loop spans 16 amino acids. The trim removed 1 base at V and 3 bases at J, leaving 2 bases unmatched. CDR1 is SGHTA and CDR2 is FQGNSA in the germline V gene. The CDR3 coding sequence is TGTGCCAGCAGCTTAGAGGGACAGGGGGTCTACAATGAGCAGTTCTTC. It codes for CASSLEGQGVYNEQFF.

The V and J genes are TRBV3-1 (or the pseudogene TRBV3-2) and TRBJ2-5, with D tentatively TRBD2 (5 bases). CDR3 length: 15 residues. Trimming stripped 2 bases from V and 7 bases from J, with 17 bases between. Germline V gene sequence: CDR1 LGHDT, CDR2 YNNKEL (reference sequence). DNA of the CDR3: TGTGCCAGCAGCCAAATGGGAGACTCCAAATCGACCCAGTACTTC. It specifies CASSQMGDSKSTQYF.

The chain carries TRBV2 and TRBJ1-5, with 7 bases fitting TRBD1. The CDR3 has 14 residues. Germline loops: CDR1 SNHLY, CDR2 FYNNEI. V gave up 8 bases and J gave up 7 bases; unmatched junction bases: 11. The CDR3 spells CASGTAVGDQPQHF. CDR3 sequence (DNA): TGTGCCAGCGGGACAGCCGTTGGAGACCAGCCCCAGCATTTT.

The chain combines TRBV5-1 with TRBJ1-3; possible D gene TRBD1, 5 bases. Germline loops: CDR1 SGHRS, CDR2 YFSETQ. CDR3 length: 16 amino acids. V lost 3 bases and J 4 bases, leaving 17 bases between the germline ends. The CDR3 coding sequence is TGCGCCAGCAGCTCGGCACTAACAGGTCACGGAAACACCATATATTTT. As protein: CASSSALTGHGNTIYF.

The chain joins TRBV19 to TRBJ1-5; 8 bases are shared with TRBD1. CDR1 and CDR2 (germline): LNHDA, SQIVND (reference sequence). This CDR3 region has 16 residues. Germline trimming cut 5 bases from V and 9 bases from J; bases unmatched to any gene: 15. The CDR3 region is CASSRAPDRETWPQHF. The CDR3 DNA reads as TGTGCCAGTAGTCGCGCGCCGGACAGGGAAACTTGGCCCCAGCATTTT.

V and J are TRBV2 and TRBJ2-1, with D maybe TRBD2 (6 bases). Germline CDR1 and CDR2: SNHLY and FYNNEI. The CDR3 runs to 11 residues. The V and J ends lost 7 bases and 15 bases respectively, with 16 bases between them. The CDR3 DNA is TGTGCCAGCATGACTAGGGTAATTGCGTTCTTC. This encodes CASMTRVIAFF.

The chain is built from TRBV7-8 and TRBJ1-5; D remains ambiguous. The germline gives CDR1 SGHVS, CDR2 FQNEAQ. The V end lost 2 bases, the J end lost 4 bases, and 3 bases lay between the germline ends. CDR3 length equals 12 residues. The CDR3 is CASSLSNQPQHF. CDR3 coding DNA: TGTGCCAGCAGCTTATCTAATCAGCCCCAGCATTTT.

The chain combines TRBV4-1 with TRBJ1-2; TRBD1 is a possible D gene (5 bases). This CDR3 comprises 16 residues. The germline gives CDR1 MGHRA, CDR2 YSYEKL. The V and J ends lost 4 bases and 8 bases respectively, with 23 bases between them. CDR3 DNA sequence: TGCGCCAGCAGCCCTCGAAATTCTGGGAGGGGCGTAGGCTACACCTTC. It translates to CASSPRNSGRGVGYTF.

This clone is a singleton in its sample. The chain carries TRBV2 and TRBJ1-1, with D unclear. Germline assignment: CDR1 SNHLY and CDR2 FYNNEI. The CDR3 has 13 amino acids. Between the trimmed V and J ends, which lost 5 bases and 9 bases, there was a span of 16 bases. The CDR3: CASSPQAGIQAFF. In nucleotides, the CDR3 is TGTGCCAGCAGTCCCCAGGCGGGGATCCAAGCTTTCTTT.

This clone occurred a few times. The chain links TRBV5-5 to TRBJ2-2; 9 nucleotides line up with TRBD1. CDR1 SGHKS and CDR2 YYEKEE come from the germline V gene (reference sequence). The CDR3 loop spans 14 amino acids. V lost 6 bases and J lost 4; bases outside the gene matches: 4. The CDR3 sequence is CASTKTGGTGELFF. The CDR3 DNA follows: TGTGCCAGCACCAAGACAGGGGGCACCGGGGAGCTGTTTTTT.

V is TRBV5-5 and J is TRBJ1-3; 7 bases line up with TRBD1. The length of the CDR3 is 13 residues. Trimming removed 4 bases from V and 8 bases from J; junction bases left unmatched: 6. From germline, CDR1 is SGHKS and CDR2 YYEKEE (reference sequence). As DNA, the CDR3 is TGTGCCAGCAGCCCAGGGGGAGGCCACACCATATATTTT. Translated, it gives CASSPGGGHTIYF. Combining the CDR3 with reference TRBV5-5 and TRBJ1-3 gives the whole variable domain DAGVTQSPTHLIKTRGQQVTLRCSPISGHKSVSWYQQVLGQGPQFIFQYYEKEERGRGNFPDRFSARQFPNYSSELNVNALLLGDSALYLCASSPGGGHTIYFGEGSWLTVV.

This rearrangement joins TRBV9 to TRBJ1-4; D might be TRBD1 (6 bases). The CDR3 has 15 amino acids. Trimming removed 0 bases from V and 7 bases from J, with 13 bases in between. Germline V gene sequence: CDR1 SGDLS, CDR2 YYNGEE. The DNA for the CDR3 is TGTGCCAGCAGCGTAGGTCCAGGGGCCGGTGAAAAACTGTTTTTT. Translated: CASSVGPGAGEKLFF.

This sequence joins TRBV6-5 and TRBJ2-7; D uncertain. V lost 7 bases to trimming and J lost 2 bases, with 12 bases between them. CDR1 MNHEY and CDR2 SVGAGI come from the germline V gene. The CDR3 covers 13 residues. The CDR3 coding sequence is TGTGCCAGCAAGTCAACACAACCCTACGAGCAGTACTTC. It translates to CASKSTQPYEQYF.